Listed below are T cell receptor beta chains from one sample, sequenced in a study of vaccination and CD4 T cells after COVID-19. No antigens are known for them. Using its own MiXCR run on the PCR reads, TCRdb lists one record per CDR3 protein. The repertoire holds around 19,000 distinct CDR3 sequences, with almost 40% as singletons. Material for sequencing was CD4+ T cells from blood, cultured in vitro. Every receptor here comes from a human donor who had recovered from COVID-19. CDR3s include the opening cysteine and the closing phenylalanine or tryptophan. A D gene is named only where the DNA matches it firmly. Where a row states a size, it is once, few, many or the class of an expanded clone; other rows omit it.

V gene,clone size,J gene,D gene,CDR3 protein,CDR3 DNA
TRBV20-1,few,TRBJ1-1,-,CSARAAGTTSRGTEAFF,TGCAGTGCTAGAGCCGCAGGGACCACCAGCCGGGGGACTGAAGCTTTCTTT
TRBV7-9,few,TRBJ1-5,TRBD1,CASSQTGAGQPQHF,TGTGCCAGCAGCCAGACAGGGGCTGGTCAGCCCCAGCATTTT
TRBV18,-,TRBJ2-3,-,CASSPSATTDTQYF,TGTGCCAGCTCACCATCGGCTACAACAGATACGCAGTATTTT
TRBV6-1,few,TRBJ1-5,TRBD1,CASRKWDRASNQPQHF,TGTGCCAGCAGGAAATGGGACAGGGCTAGCAATCAGCCCCAGCATTTT
TRBV29-1,-,TRBJ1-3,TRBD1,CGTGSGNTIYF,TGTGGGACAGGCTCTGGAAACACCATATATTTT
TRBV15,few,TRBJ2-1,TRBD1,CATSSNRGSYNEQFF,TGTGCCACCAGCAGTAACAGGGGCTCCTACAATGAGCAGTTCTTC
TRBV7-3,-,TRBJ2-1,-,CASSSRGEQFF,TGTGCCAGCAGTTCGCGTGGTGAGCAGTTCTTC
TRBV10-3,-,TRBJ1-6,-,CAIKAHRRDTSNSPLHF,TGTGCCATCAAAGCCCACCGCCGGGACACGTCTAATTCACCCCTCCACTTT
TRBV5-4,few,TRBJ1-1,TRBD1,CASAMDRRNTEAFF,TGTGCCAGTGCGATGGACAGGAGGAACACTGAAGCTTTCTTT
TRBV7-2,-,TRBJ2-3,-,CASSEITDTQYF,TGTGCCAGCAGCGAAATCACAGATACGCAGTATTTT
TRBV15,few,TRBJ1-5,-,CATSREGRHNQPQHF,TGTGCCACCAGCAGAGAGGGACGGCACAATCAGCCCCAGCATTTT
TRBV28,few,TRBJ1-5,TRBD1,CASSLWDLGQGDQPQHF,TGTGCCAGCAGTTTATGGGACTTAGGACAGGGCGATCAGCCCCAGCATTTT
TRBV10-3,-,TRBJ2-3,TRBD2,CAIRPGASGSWPDTQYF,TGTGCCATCAGACCTGGGGCTAGCGGTAGTTGGCCAGATACGCAGTATTTT
TRBV27,-,TRBJ2-7,-,CASGRSNEQYF,TGTGCCAGCGGGAGGTCGAACGAGCAGTACTTC
TRBV29-1,once,TRBJ2-1,-,CSVRTGTYNEQFF,TGCAGCGTTCGGACTGGTACCTACAATGAGCAGTTCTTC
TRBV27,-,TRBJ2-1,TRBD2,CASTQREIAWEQFF,TGTGCCAGCACTCAGCGGGAGATCGCATGGGAGCAGTTCTTC
TRBV6-1,-,TRBJ2-7,-,CASSETPLSSYEQYF,TGTGCCAGCAGTGAAACCCCTCTCAGCTCCTACGAGCAGTACTTC
TRBV20-1,-,TRBJ2-3,-,CSAPAASTDTQYF,TGCAGTGCCCCAGCGGCTAGCACAGATACGCAGTATTTT
TRBV12-3/TRBV12-4,-,TRBJ2-7,-,CASTPTQGSYEQYF,TGTGCCAGCACCCCTACGCAGGGGTCCTACGAGCAGTACTTC
TRBV10-3,few,TRBJ2-5,-,CAISDGTEQETQYF,TGTGCCATCAGTGATGGAACGGAACAAGAGACCCAGTACTTC
TRBV10-3,-,TRBJ2-3,-,CAISGPSTDTQYF,TGTGCCATCAGTGGGCCTAGCACAGATACGCAGTATTTT
TRBV7-6,-,TRBJ2-1,TRBD2,CASSNSGTSGKLYNEQFF,TGTGCCAGCAGCAATTCTGGGACTAGCGGAAAACTCTACAATGAGCAGTTCTTC
TRBV20-1,-,TRBJ2-3,TRBD1,CSALLGDSGTDTQYF,TGCAGTGCCCTACTTGGGGACAGCGGCACAGATACGCAGTATTTT
TRBV11-3,-,TRBJ2-7,-,CASSPSGDYYEQYF,TGTGCCAGCAGCCCGTCTGGCGACTACTACGAGCAGTACTTC
TRBV28,few,TRBJ2-7,TRBD2,CASNLAGASRSEQYF,TGTGCCAGCAACCTAGCGGGCGCCTCTCGTTCCGAGCAGTACTTC
TRBV7-8,-,TRBJ1-1,TRBD1,CASSARQGAWNTEAFF,TGTGCCAGCAGCGCCCGACAGGGGGCCTGGAACACTGAAGCTTTCTTT
TRBV6-1,-,TRBJ2-1,TRBD2,CASRRLSGRSGEQFF,TGTGCCAGCAGGAGACTCAGCGGGAGATCCGGTGAGCAGTTCTTC
TRBV7-2,-,TRBJ2-2,TRBD2,CASSSHGGRATGELFF,TGTGCCAGCAGCTCCCACGGGGGGAGGGCGACCGGGGAGCTGTTTTTT
TRBV15,few,TRBJ2-2,-,CATSRILLGVAGELFF,TGTGCCACCAGCAGAATATTATTGGGGGTCGCCGGGGAGCTGTTTTTT
TRBV11-1,few,TRBJ1-2,TRBD1,CASSHAGGSYGYTF,TGTGCCAGCAGCCATGCAGGGGGGAGCTATGGCTACACCTTC
TRBV6-2/TRBV6-3,-,TRBJ1-5,-,CASSYSNSDPSRPQHF,TGTGCCAGCAGTTACTCGAACTCGGACCCGAGTCGGCCCCAGCATTTT
TRBV20-1,-,TRBJ1-6,TRBD1,CSARGVRSPLHF,TGCAGTGCCAGGGGGGTACGATCACCCCTCCACTTT
TRBV7-9,few,TRBJ2-3,TRBD2,CASSDGWGGTQYF,TGTGCCAGCAGCGATGGATGGGGGGGAACGCAGTATTTT
TRBV20-1,-,TRBJ2-2,TRBD2,CSARDLAGDTGELFF,TGCAGTGCTAGAGATCTAGCGGGAGACACCGGGGAGCTGTTTTTT